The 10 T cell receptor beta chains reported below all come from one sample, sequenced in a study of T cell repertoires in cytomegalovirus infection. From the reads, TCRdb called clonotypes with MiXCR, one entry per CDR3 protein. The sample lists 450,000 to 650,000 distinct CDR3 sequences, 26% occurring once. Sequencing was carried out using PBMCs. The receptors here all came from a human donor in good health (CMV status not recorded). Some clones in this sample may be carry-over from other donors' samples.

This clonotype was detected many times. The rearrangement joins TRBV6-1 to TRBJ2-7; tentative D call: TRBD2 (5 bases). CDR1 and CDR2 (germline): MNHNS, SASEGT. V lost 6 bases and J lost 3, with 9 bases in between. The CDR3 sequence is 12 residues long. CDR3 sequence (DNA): TGTGCCAGCAGACGGGGAAACTACGAGCAGTACGTC. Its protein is CASRRGNYEQYV.

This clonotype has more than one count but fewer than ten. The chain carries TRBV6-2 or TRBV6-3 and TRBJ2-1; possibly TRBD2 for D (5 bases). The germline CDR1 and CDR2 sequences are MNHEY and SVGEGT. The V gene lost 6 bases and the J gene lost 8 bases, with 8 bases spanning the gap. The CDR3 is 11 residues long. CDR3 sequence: CASRLVHEQFF. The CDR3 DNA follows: TGTGCCAGCAGACTAGTTCATGAGCAGTTCTTC.

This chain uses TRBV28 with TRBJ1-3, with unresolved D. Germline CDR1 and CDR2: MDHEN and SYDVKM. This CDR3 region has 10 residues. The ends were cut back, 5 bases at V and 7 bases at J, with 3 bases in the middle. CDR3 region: CASSRNTIYF. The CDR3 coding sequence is TGTGCCAGCAGTCGGAACACCATATATTTT.

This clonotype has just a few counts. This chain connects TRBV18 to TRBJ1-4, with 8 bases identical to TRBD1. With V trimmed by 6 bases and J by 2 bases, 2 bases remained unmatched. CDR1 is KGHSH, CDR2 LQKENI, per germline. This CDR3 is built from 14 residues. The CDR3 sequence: CASSQGATNEKLFF. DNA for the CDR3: TGTGCCAGCTCCCAGGGGGCCACTAATGAAAAACTGTTTTTT.

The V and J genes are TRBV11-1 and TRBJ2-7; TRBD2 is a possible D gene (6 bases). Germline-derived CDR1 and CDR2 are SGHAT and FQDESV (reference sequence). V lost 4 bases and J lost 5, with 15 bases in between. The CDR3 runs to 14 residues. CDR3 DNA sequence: TGTGCCAGCAGCTCTCGGGGGATTGTGGACGAGCAGTACTTC. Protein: CASSSRGIVDEQYF.

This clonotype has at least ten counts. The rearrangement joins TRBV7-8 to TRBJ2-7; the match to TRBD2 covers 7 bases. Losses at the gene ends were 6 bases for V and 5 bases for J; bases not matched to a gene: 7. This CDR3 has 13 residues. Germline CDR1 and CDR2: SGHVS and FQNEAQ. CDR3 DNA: TGTGCCAGCAGGCAGCGAGGGAGGGACGAGCAGTACGTC. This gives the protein CASRQRGRDEQYV.

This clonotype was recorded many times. The CDR3 reads CASSLTETSYEQYF. The DNA for the CDR3 is TGTGCCAGCAGCTTAACAGAGACCTCCTACGAGCAGTACTTC. V is TRBV7-8 and J is TRBJ2-7, with D unresolved. The V and J ends lost 2 bases and 0 bases respectively, with 8 bases between them. CDR1 is SGHVS and CDR2 is FQNEAQ in the germline V gene. The CDR3 spans 14 residues.

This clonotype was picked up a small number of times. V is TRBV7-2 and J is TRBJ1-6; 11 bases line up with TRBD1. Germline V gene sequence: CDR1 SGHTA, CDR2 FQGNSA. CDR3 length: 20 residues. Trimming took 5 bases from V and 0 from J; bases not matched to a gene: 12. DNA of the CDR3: TGTGCCAGCAGCCGAACCGGGACAGGGGGACGAAGCTCCTATAATTCACCCCTCCACTTT. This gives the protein CASSRTGTGGRSSYNSPLHF.

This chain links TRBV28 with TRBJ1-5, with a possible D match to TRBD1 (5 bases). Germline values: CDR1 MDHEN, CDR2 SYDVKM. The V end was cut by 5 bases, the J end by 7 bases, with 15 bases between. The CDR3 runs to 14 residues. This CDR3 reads CASSPPQGRQPQHF. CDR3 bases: TGTGCCAGCAGTCCCCCTCAGGGCAGGCAGCCCCAGCATTTT.

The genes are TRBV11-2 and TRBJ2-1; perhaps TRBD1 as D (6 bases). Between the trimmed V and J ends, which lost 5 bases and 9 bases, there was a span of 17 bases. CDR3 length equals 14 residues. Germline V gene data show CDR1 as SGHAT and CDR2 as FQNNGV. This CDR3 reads CASSRPKQGSEQFF. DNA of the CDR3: TGTGCCAGCAGCCGACCGAAGCAGGGGAGTGAGCAGTTCTTC.